Below, one TCR beta chain is given with its context. Its antigen is undetermined. This entry belongs to a study of T cell responses to AZD1222 COVID-19 vaccine. Deletions cut 5 bases from V and 0 bases from J, with 14 bases between. Looked up from germline, CDR1 is SGHTA and CDR2 is FQGNSA. The CDR3 contains 15 residues. Assay used: immunoSEQ multiplex PCR; TCRdb lists only in-frame clones, some missing. The repertoire holds over 150,000 clones, approximately 90% seen once, with 2.5% to 3.5% in the top ten. Overall study results and limits: Just a handful of people given AZD1222 tested seropositive at baseline. Scientists sampled the repertoires only once the peak T cell response had passed.

The gene calls are TRBV7-2 and TRBJ2-7; D is possibly TRBD1 or TRBD2 (5 bases each). The source material was peripheral blood, sampled on day 0 of AZD1222 vaccination. This sequence originates from an adult in good health. DNA of the CDR3: TGTGCCAGCAGCACCTCGGGGCTGAGCTCCTACGAGCAGTACTTC. This sequence encodes CASSTSGLSSYEQYF. The full variable domain, its missing parts supplied by reference TRBV7-2 and TRBJ2-7, is GAGVSQSPSNKVTEKGKDVELRCDPISGHTALYWYRQSLGQGLEFLIYFQGNSAPDKSGLPSDRFSAERTGGSVSTLTIQRTQQEDSAVYLCASSTSGLSSYEQYFGPGTRLTVT.